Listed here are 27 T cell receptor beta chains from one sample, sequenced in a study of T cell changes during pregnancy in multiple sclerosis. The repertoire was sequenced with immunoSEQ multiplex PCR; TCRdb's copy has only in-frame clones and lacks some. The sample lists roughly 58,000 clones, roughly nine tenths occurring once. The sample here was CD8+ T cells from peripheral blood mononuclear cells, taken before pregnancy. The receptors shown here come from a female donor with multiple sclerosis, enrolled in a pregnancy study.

The chain's CDR3 is CAIRSPTGVDTEAFF. The CDR3 nucleotides read TGTGCCATCAGGTCCCCGACAGGGGTAGACACTGAAGCTTTCTTT. The rearrangement uses TRBV10-3 and TRBJ1-1, with 8 bases aligning to TRBD1. This CDR3 is 15 amino acids long. Germline assignment: CDR1 ENHRY and CDR2 SYGVKD. J lost 3 bases, V lost 6 bases, and 9 bases had no gene match.

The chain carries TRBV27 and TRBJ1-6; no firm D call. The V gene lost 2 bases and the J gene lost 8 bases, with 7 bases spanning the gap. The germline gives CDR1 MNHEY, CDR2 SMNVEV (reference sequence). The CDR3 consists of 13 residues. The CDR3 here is CASSLLPDSPLHF. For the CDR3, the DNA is TGTGCCAGCAGTTTACTCCCGGATTCACCCCTCCACTTT.

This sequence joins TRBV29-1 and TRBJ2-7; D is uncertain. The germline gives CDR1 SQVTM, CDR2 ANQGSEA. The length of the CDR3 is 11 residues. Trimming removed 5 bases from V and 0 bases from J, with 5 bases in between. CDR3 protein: CSVTSSYEQYF. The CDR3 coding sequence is TGCAGCGTTACGAGCTCCTACGAGCAGTACTTC.

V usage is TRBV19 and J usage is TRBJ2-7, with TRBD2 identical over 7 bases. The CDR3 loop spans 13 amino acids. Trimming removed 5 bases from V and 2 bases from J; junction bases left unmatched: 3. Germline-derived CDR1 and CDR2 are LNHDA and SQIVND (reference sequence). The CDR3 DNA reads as TGTGCCAGTAGTGGGAGGGCCACCTACGAGCAGTACTTC. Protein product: CASSGRATYEQYF.

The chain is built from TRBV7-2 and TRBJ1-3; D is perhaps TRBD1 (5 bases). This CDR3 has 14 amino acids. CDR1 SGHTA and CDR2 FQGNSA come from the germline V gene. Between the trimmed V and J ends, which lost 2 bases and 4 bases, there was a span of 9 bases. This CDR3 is CASSLPEGGNTIYF. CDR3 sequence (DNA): TGTGCCAGCAGCTTACCGGAGGGGGGAAACACCATATATTTT.

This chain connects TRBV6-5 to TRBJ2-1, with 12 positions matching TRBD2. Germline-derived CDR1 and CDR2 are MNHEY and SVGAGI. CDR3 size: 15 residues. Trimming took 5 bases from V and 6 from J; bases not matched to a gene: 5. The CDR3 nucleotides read TGTGCCAGCAGTCAAGGACTAGCGGGGTTCAATGAGCAGTTCTTC. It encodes CASSQGLAGFNEQFF.

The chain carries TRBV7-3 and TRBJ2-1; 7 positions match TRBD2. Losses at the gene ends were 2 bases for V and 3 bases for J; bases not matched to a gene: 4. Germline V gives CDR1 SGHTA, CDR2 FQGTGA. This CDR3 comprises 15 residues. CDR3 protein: CASSLEPGGYNEQFF. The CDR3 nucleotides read TGTGCCAGCAGCTTAGAACCGGGGGGCTACAATGAGCAGTTCTTC.

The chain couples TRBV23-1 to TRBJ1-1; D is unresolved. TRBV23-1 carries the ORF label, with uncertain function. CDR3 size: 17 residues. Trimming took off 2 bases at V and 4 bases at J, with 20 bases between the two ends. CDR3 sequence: CASSQLETASGITEAFF. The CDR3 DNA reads TGCGCCAGCAGTCAACTAGAGACCGCTTCGGGAATCACTGAAGCTTTCTTT.

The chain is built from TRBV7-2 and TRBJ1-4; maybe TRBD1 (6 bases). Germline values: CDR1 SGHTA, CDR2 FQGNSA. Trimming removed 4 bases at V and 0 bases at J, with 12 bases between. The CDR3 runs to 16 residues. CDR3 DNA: TGTGCCAGCAGCTGGCGGGGGCCTGCAACTAATGAAAAACTGTTTTTT. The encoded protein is CASSWRGPATNEKLFF.

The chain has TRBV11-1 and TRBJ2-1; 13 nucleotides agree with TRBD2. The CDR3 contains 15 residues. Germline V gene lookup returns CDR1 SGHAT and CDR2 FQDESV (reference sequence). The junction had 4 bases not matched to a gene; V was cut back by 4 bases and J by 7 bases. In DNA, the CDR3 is TGTGCCAGCAGCTGGACTAGCGGGGGCAAAAATGAGCAGTTCTTC. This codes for CASSWTSGGKNEQFF.

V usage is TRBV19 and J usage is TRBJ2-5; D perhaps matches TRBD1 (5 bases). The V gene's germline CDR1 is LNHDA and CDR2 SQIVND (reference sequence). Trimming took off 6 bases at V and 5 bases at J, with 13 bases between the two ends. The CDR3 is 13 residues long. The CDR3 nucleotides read TGTGCCAGTAGACGGGCGTCAGGGGAGACCCAGTACTTC. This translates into CASRRASGETQYF.

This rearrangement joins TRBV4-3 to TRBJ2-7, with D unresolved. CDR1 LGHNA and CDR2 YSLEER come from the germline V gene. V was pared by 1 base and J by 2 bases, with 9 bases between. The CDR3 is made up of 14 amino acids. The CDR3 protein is CASSQVHSTYEQYF. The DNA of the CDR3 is TGCGCCAGCAGCCAAGTGCACAGCACCTACGAGCAGTACTTC.

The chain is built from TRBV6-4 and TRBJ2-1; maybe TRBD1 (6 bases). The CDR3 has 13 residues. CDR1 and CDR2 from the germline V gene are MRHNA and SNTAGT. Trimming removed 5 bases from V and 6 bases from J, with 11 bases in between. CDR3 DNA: TGTGCCAGCAGTCCAGGGGCCACCAATGAGCAGTTCTTC. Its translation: CASSPGATNEQFF.

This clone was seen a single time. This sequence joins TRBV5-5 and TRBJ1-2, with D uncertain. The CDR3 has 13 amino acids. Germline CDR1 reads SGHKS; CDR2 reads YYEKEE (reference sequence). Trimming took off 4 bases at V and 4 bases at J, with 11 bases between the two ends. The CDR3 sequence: CASSPGGSYGYTF. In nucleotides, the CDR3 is TGTGCCAGCAGCCCGGGCGGGTCCTATGGCTACACCTTC.

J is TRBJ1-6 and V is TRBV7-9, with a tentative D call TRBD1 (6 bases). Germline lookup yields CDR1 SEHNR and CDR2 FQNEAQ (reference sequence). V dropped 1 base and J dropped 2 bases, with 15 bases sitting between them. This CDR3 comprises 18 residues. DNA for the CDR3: TGTGCCAGCAGCTTAGAGGGGAACGGACAGCCCTATAATTCACCCCTCCACTTT. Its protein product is CASSLEGNGQPYNSPLHF.

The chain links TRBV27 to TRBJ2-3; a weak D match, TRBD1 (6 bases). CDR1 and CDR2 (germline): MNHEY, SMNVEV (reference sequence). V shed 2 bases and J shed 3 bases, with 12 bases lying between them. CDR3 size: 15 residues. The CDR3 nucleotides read TGTGCCAGCAGTTTACTACAACAGGGAACAGATACGCAGTATTTT. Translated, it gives CASSLLQQGTDTQYF.

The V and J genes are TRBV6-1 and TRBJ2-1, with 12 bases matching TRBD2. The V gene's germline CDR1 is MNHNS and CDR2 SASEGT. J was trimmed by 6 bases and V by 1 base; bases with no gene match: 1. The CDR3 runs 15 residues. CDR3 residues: CASSEELAGGNEQFF. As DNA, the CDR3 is TGTGCCAGCAGTGAAGAACTAGCGGGGGGCAATGAGCAGTTCTTC.

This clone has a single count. CDR3 protein: CASTLRRVSTDTQYF. CDR3 bases: TGTGCCAGCACCCTAAGGAGGGTATCTACAGATACGCAGTATTTT. This chain links TRBV13 with TRBJ2-3, with a tentative D call TRBD2 (6 bases). The CDR3 covers 15 residues. Germline assignment: CDR1 PRHDT and CDR2 FYEKMQ (reference sequence). The germline V and J ends were trimmed by 7 bases and 3 bases, with 17 bases remaining between them.

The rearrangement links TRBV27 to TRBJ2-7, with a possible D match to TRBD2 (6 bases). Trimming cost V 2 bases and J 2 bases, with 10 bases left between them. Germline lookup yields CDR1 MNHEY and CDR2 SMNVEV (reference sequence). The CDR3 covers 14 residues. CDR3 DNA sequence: TGTGCCAGCAGTTTAGGGACTGGCGCCTACGAGCAGTACTTC. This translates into CASSLGTGAYEQYF.

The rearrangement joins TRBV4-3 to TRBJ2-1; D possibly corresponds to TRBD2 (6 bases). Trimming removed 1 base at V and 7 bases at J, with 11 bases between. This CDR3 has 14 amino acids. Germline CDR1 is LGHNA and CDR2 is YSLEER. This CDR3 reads CASSQVRGGNEQFF. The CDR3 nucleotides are TGCGCCAGCAGCCAAGTCCGAGGAGGGAATGAGCAGTTCTTC.

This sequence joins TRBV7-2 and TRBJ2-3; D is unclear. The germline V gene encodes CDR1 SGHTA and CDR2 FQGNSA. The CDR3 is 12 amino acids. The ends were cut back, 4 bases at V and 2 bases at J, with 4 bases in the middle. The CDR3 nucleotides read TGTGCCAGCAGCTCACACACAGATACGCAGTATTTT. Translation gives CASSSHTDTQYF.

The CDR3 bases are TGTGCCAGCAGCTTGGGCCCCAACTCAGATACGCAGTATTTT. This encodes CASSLGPNSDTQYF. V is TRBV7-2 and J is TRBJ2-3; D unresolved. This CDR3 has 14 residues. Germline CDR1 SGHTA, CDR2 FQGNSA. V was pared by 3 bases and J by 4 bases, with 11 bases between.

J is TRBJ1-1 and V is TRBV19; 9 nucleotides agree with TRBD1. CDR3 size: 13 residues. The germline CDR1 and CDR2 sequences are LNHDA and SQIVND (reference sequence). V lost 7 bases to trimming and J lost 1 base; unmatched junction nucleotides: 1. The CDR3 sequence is CASKTGGNTEAFF. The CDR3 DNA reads TGTGCCAGTAAGACAGGGGGGAACACTGAAGCTTTCTTT. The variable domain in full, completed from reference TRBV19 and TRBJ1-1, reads DGGITQSPKYLFRKEGQNVTLSCEQNLNHDAMYWYRQDPGQGLRLIYYSQIVNDFQKGDIAEGYSVSREKKESFPLTVTSAQKNPTAFYLCASKTGGNTEAFFGQGTRLTVV.

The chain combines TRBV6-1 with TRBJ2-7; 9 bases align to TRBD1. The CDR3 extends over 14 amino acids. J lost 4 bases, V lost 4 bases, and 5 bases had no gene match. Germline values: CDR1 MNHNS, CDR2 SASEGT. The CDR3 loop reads CASSGPGQGYEQYF. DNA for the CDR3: TGTGCCAGCAGTGGTCCGGGACAGGGTTACGAGCAGTACTTC.

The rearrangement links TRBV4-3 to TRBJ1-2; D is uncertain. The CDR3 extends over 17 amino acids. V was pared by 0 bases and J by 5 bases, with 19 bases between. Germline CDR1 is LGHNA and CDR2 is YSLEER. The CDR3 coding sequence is TGCGCCAGCAGCCAAGAAAACACCCCCCCCCTTTCATATGGCTACACCTTC. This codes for CASSQENTPPLSYGYTF.

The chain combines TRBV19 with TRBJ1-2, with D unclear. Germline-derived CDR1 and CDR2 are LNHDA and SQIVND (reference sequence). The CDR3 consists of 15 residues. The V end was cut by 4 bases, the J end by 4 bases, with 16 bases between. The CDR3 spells CASSTGTPSGYGYTF. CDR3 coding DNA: TGTGCCAGTAGTACCGGAACACCGTCGGGCTATGGCTACACCTTC.

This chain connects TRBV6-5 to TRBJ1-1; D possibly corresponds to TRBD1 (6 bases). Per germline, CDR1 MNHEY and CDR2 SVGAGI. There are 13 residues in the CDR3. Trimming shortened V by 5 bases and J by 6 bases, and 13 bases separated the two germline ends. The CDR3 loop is CASSAYRESEAFF. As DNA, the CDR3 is TGTGCCAGCAGTGCATACAGGGAATCTGAAGCTTTCTTT.